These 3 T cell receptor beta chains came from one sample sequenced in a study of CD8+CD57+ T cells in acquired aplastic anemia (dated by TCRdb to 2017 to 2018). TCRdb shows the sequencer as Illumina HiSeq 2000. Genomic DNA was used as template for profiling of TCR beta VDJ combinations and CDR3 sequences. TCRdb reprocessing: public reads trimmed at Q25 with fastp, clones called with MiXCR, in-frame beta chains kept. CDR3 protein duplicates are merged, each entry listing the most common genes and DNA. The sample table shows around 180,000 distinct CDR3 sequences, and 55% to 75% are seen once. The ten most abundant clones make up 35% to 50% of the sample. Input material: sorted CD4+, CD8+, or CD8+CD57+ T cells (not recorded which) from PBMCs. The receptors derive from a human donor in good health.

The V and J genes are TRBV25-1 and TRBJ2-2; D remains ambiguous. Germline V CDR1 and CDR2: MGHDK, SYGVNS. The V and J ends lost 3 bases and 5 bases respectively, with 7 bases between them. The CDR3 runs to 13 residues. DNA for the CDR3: TGTGCCAGCAGTGAGGCGGTGACCGGGGAGCTGTTTTTT. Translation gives CASSEAVTGELFF.

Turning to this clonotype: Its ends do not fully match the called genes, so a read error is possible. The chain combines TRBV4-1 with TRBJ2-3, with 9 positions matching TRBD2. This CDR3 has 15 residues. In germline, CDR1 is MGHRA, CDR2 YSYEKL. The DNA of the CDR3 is TGTGCCAGTAGTATTAGCGGGAGTCTTACAGATACGCAGTATTTT. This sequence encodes CASSISGSLTDTQYF.

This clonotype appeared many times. Here the CDR3 DNA reads TGTGCCAGCAGTTACCCCGGGACTAGCGGCTACGAGCAGTACTTC. Translation gives CASSYPGTSGYEQYF. The V call is TRBV6-5, the J call TRBJ2-7; the match to TRBD2 covers 11 bases. Per the germline V gene, CDR1 is MNHEY and CDR2 is SVGAGI. V was pared by 2 bases and J by 3 bases, with 3 bases of the junction left unmatched. This CDR3 has 15 amino acids.